The text below deals with one T cell receptor (beta chain). Its binding antigen is unknown. Base qualities are missing; no much larger clone stands one base away. These data are taken from a study of cytomegalovirus exposure and HLA in healthy donors (dated by TCRdb to 2017 to 2019). Regarding the research as a whole: In an earlier analysis of 450 to 750 of the donors, 250 to 300 Gb of sequence data and roughly 100 million unique TCR beta sequences from approximately 180 million T cells were reported. In an earlier analysis of about 590 of the donors, high-throughput TCR beta sequencing was used to judge whether each TCR beta V gene segment behaved as functional or pseudogenic. HLA typing included class I and class II loci at four-digit resolution. Genome-wide SNP genotypes for about 65% of the 666 donors were used in a later genetic analysis, which treated that subset as a discovery cohort. Among the approximately 400 genotyped donors, around 81% belonged to the genetic ancestry cluster associated with self-reported Caucasian donors. The study aimed to test whether signatures of past pathogen exposure could be identified by cataloging public T cell receptors. To study patterns of TCR occurrence, a later analysis re-analyzed previously published TCR beta repertoires from under 750 donors and added high-resolution HLA genotyping. Rather than drawing on any new phenotypic data, the later analysis identified candidate immune exposures from TCR beta sequences and the way those sequences occurred across donors. Donor age, sex, ethnicity and CMV serostatus were compiled alongside the repertoire data. Every repertoire in the discovery cohort had been generated on one and the same sequencing platform. Along with the roughly 670-subject first cohort, a separate validation cohort of about 110 different subjects was used. The study profiled the T cell repertoires of approximately 700 subjects by immunosequencing and related them to cytomegalovirus serostatus. Because of strong linkage in the cohort, five DR-DQ haplotypes were treated as single units for association and clustering. High-throughput TCR immunosequencing, statistical association of individual TCRs with disease status, and machine learning were combined to predict cytomegalovirus infection status. An early release that covered several hundred HLA-typed donors contained approximately 300 gigabases of sequencing data and about 93 million unique TCR sequences. Typing coverage differed by locus: A, B, C, DRB1 and DQB1 were typed in roughly 620-630 donors, DQA1 in around 500, DPA1 in 606, and DPB1 in just under 480. Among roughly 400 genotyped donors of the cohort, an average of approximately 240,000 unique TCR beta nucleotide sequences was sequenced per donor, of which about 18% were non-productive.

General study outcomes and caveats: The classifier was reported to diagnose cytomegalovirus status with high specificity and sensitivity in both the original cohort and the validation cohort. Because counts were too low, 15 to 20 rarely observed V segments, including chromosome 9 orphons, were excluded from the earlier analysis of about 500 of the donors. A further reported finding was that TCR beta sequences accurately predicted the HLA-A and HLA-B alleles for most subjects in the first cohort. Roughly uniform sequencing depth across donors was assumed in presence/absence analyses, although this assumption may not hold. In a later analysis, TCR association rates were found to vary across HLA loci, with the most associated TCRs seen for DRB1 alleles and the fewest for HLA-C alleles. According to a later genetic analysis, donors in an Asian-associated ancestry cluster had fewer N-insertions in productive TCRs than the roughly 660-donor mean. An earlier analysis of around 600 of the donors showed that most TCR beta V segments appeared in productive rearrangements either about 87% or about 30% of the time, which broadly matched IMGT annotations. In a later genetic analysis, a missense DCLRE1C variant was associated with V-gene and J-gene trimming of TCR beta chains, and the association was replicated in an independent cohort. A later analysis reported that several top co-occurrence clusters appeared linked to parvovirus B19, influenza, CMV and Epstein-Barr virus. The study listed 150 to 200 TCR beta chains as associated with cytomegalovirus. Most TCR sequences were observed very rarely across donors, whereas some public TCRs were present in many individuals. The 87-base-pair reads could not distinguish some IMGT-functional V segments, including TRBV6-2 and TRBV6-3, so those segments were excluded. In a later analysis, 15,000 to 20,000 TCR beta sequences were associated with specific HLA alleles at a false discovery rate of 0.05. In a later analysis, HLA-associated TCR beta chains showed more clonal expansion and lower generation probabilities than non-associated chains that were equally common. In this cohort, only TCR beta chains were sequenced, and detectable features were limited by the absence of alpha or paired-chain data. Because HLA typing was unavailable for some donors at each locus, only the typed subset was used in association tests. Three of the identified cytomegalovirus-associated TCR beta chains were confirmed in vitro to be specific for cytomegalovirus antigens. According to the authors, the approach could potentially be generalized to other disease states and immunological phenotypes. Strong co-occurrence of HLA alleles, especially DR and DQ, made assigning TCR associations to individual alleles difficult. A cluster of highly shared sequence variants was judged likely to be a technical artifact of the sequencing pipeline. Linkage disequilibrium might explain the correlated functional status among segregating V segments, but an unknown experimental factor could not be excluded. Immune exposure information for the cohort was limited to CMV serostatus. According to a later analysis, most CMV-associated TCR beta chains appeared to be HLA-restricted, and the HLA associations seemed to be driven largely by CMV exposure.

The germline V gene (reference sequence) supplies CDR1 PRHDT and CDR2 FYEKMQ. Measured from the cysteine to the phenylalanine, the CDR3 is 14 residues long. The kept DNA is CDR3 alone, 42 bases in frame from the first base. A distance of 10 bases separates the germline ends of V and J, which lose 2 bases and 2 bases respectively. The library came from the immunoSEQ multiplex PCR assay. The multiplex PCR relied on a mix of 60 forward primers for TCR Vbeta segments and 13 reverse primers for TCR Jbeta segments. The CDR3 region of rearranged TCR beta genes was amplified from genomic DNA with a multiplex PCR assay. The amplified TCR beta libraries were sequenced on the Illumina HiSeq System as 87-base-pair reads. The authors' pipeline ran thus. In a later analysis, 77 million or so unique TCR beta chains were counted across the 500 to 850 repertoires, and roughly 10 million of these chains were shared by at least two donors. Raw reads were error-corrected and collapsed into unique sequences by a nearest-neighbor algorithm in which closely related sequences were merged to remove PCR and sequencing errors. Alignment of CDR3 sequences to IMGT reference sequences was used to assign V, D and J gene segments. Each retained sequence needed at least a six-nucleotide match to both a V gene segment and a J gene segment. Rearrangements were called productive when the CDR3 lacked stop codons and stayed in frame with V and J; all others were non-productive. Following IMGT convention, CDR3 was defined as the stretch from the second conserved V-encoded cysteine to the conserved J-encoded phenylalanine. Sequences without an unambiguous match to a single V gene segment were excluded from the earlier analysis of 450 to 750 of the donors. An earlier analysis of several hundred of the donors called V segments functional above 56.7% productive rearrangements and segregating when the between-donor standard deviation exceeded 5%. A statistical classification framework was developed to diagnose cytomegalovirus status using the catalog of TCR beta chain sequences. V and J gene assignment, in a later analysis, came from comparing TCR nucleotide sequences with IMGT/GENE-DB human TR gene sequences. In a later analysis, CDR3 sequences and most-parsimonious VDJ recombination scenarios were assigned using the TCRdist pipeline. In a later analysis, each TCR beta chain was defined by its CDR3 amino acid sequence together with its V-gene family, and reads without a unique V-gene family were excluded. A later analysis removed 550 to 700 highly shared, low-generation-probability nucleotide sequences to deal with suspected cross-contamination and a sequencing artifact. In a later analysis, a clonal expansion index was calculated for each public chain from normalized within-repertoire ranks of inferred template counts. A later analysis computed generation probabilities with a VDJ recombination model fitted to out-of-frame rearrangements, and checked the results against IGoR. Hypergeometric tests were used in a later analysis to score TCR-TCR, TCR-HLA and TCR-CMV co-occurrence, with a repertoire-size bias correction applied to the TCR pairs. To estimate false discovery rates, a later analysis permuted the HLA or CMV assignments 20 times. In a later analysis, co-occurring TCRs were grouped using DBSCAN, with TCRdist sequence similarity added in when clustering inside HLA-allele-positive subsets. Co-occurrence clustering excluded repertoires with fewer than 30,000 or more than 120,000 public chains, plus five with anomalous nucleotide sharing. Entries here come from immuneACCESS through TCRdb and include only in-frame sequences with V and J called. Some clones fail to appear in such tables; in the studies checked, an unresolved V gene covers under half of the shortfall, and the cause of the remainder is unknown. V, J and clone size derive from that table, while D and trimming were established from the DNA sequence. The sample profile shows under 250,000 clones; about 84% of them were found once. The ten biggest clones cover 1.3% of the sample.

In total, roughly 670 healthy bone marrow donors made up the cohort. At the time of sampling, every cohort member was nominally healthy, though immune exposures that went unrecorded were likely present. Of the roughly 720 cohort members, about 280 had positive CMV serostatus and 350 to 450 had negative CMV serostatus, and CMV serostatus was not recorded for the donor. A peripheral blood sample was provided by each donor, and peripheral blood mononuclear cells were used for TCR beta sequencing. The Qiagen DNeasy Blood Extraction Kit was used to extract genomic DNA from the blood cell samples. Recombination connected TRBV13 to TRBJ2-7; TRBD2 is a possible D gene, resting on 5 matching bases. Sequenced material: PBMCs. The TCR comes from a human donor in good health. The DNA sequence follows: TGTGCCAGCAGCTTACGAGGGCGCCCCTACGAGCAGTACTTC. Its translation reads: CASSLRGRPYEQYF.